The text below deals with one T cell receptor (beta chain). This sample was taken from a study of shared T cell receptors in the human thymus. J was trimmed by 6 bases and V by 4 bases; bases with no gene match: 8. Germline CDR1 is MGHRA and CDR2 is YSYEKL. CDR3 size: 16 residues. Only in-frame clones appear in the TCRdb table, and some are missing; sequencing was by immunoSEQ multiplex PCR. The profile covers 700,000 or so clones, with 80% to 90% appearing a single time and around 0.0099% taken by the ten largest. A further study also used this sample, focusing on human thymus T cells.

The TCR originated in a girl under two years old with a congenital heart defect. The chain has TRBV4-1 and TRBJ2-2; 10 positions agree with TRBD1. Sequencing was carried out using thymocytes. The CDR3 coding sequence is TGCGCCAGCAGCCGAGCCGGGACAGGGGACGCCGGGGAGCTGTTTTTT. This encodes CASSRAGTGDAGELFF.